These T cell receptor beta chains were read from a single sample in a study of CD8+CD57+ T cells in acquired aplastic anemia. TCRdb re-called the reads through MiXCR, storing one row per CDR3 protein. Among about 81,000 distinct CDR3 sequences, approximately 46% were seen once, and the ten largest hold around 63%. Sequencing was done on a sample of sorted CD4+, CD8+, or CD8+CD57+ T cells (not recorded which) from PBMCs. The source is a human donor in good health, serving as a control. Each CDR3 is given with its conserved first and last residue. The order of the fields is J gene, CDR3 length, V gene, CDR3 protein.

j_gene: TRBJ2-5; len: 13; v_gene: TRBV29-1; CDR3aa: CSFEGLLQETQYF
j_gene: TRBJ2-3; len: 12; v_gene: TRBV5-6; CDR3aa: CASSFGVDTQYF
j_gene: TRBJ2-7; len: 13; v_gene: TRBV2; CDR3aa: CASSEAPGNEQYF
j_gene: TRBJ2-1; len: 20; v_gene: TRBV5-1; CDR3aa: CASSLGLAGVLWGKYNEQFF
j_gene: TRBJ1-2; len: 14; v_gene: TRBV20-1; CDR3aa: CSAVTGAGIYGYTF
j_gene: TRBJ2-1; len: 17; v_gene: TRBV6-2/TRBV6-3; CDR3aa: CASSYQGLVRGYNEQFF
j_gene: TRBJ2-5; len: 14; v_gene: TRBV20-1; CDR3aa: CSARGLDSQETQYF
j_gene: TRBJ1-6; len: 17; v_gene: TRBV11-2; CDR3aa: CASSSTGRGTLNSPLHF
j_gene: TRBJ2-5; len: 14; v_gene: TRBV19; CDR3aa: CASSPTAGGETQYF
j_gene: TRBJ2-5; len: 17; v_gene: TRBV9; CDR3aa: CASSVGTSGGAEETQYF
j_gene: TRBJ1-5; len: 14; v_gene: TRBV30; CDR3aa: CAWSDSGTSRTQHF
j_gene: TRBJ1-3; len: 12; v_gene: TRBV12-3/TRBV12-4; CDR3aa: CASSFGGNTIYF
j_gene: TRBJ2-7; len: 14; v_gene: TRBV7-9; CDR3aa: CASSLGQTSYEQYF